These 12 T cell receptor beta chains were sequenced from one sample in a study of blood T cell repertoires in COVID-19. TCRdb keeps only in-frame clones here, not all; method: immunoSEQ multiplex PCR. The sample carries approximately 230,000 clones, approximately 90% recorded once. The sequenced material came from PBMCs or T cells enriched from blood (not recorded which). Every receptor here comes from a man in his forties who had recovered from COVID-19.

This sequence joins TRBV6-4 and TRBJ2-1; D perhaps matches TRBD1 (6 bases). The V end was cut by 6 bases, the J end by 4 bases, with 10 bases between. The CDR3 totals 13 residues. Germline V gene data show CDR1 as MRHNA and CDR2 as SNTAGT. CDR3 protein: CASSWTEYNEQFF. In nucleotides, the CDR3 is TGTGCCAGCAGCTGGACAGAGTACAATGAGCAGTTCTTC.

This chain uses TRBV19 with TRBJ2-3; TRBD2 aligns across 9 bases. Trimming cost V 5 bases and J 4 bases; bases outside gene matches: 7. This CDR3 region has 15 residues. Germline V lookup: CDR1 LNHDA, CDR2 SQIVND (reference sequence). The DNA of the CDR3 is TGTGCCAGTAGTTCGCGGGAGGGCCTGGCAGATACGCAGTATTTT. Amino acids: CASSSREGLADTQYF.

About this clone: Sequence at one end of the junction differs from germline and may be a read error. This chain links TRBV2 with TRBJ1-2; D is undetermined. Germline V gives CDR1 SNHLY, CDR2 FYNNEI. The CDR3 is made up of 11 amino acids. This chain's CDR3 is CASRSGGSNPF. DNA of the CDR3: TGTGCCAGCAGGAGCGGTGGGTCAAACCCCTTC.

CDR3 in amino acids: CAQSRGADTEAFF. CDR3 nucleotide sequence: TGTGCCCAAAGCAGGGGCGCGGACACTGAAGCTTTCTTT. The J gene is TRBJ1-1, the V gene TRBV30, with D maybe TRBD1 (6 bases). Trimming left V 8 bases short and J 3 bases short, with 16 bases between. Germline lookup yields CDR1 GTSNPN and CDR2 SVGIG (reference sequence). There are 13 residues in the CDR3.

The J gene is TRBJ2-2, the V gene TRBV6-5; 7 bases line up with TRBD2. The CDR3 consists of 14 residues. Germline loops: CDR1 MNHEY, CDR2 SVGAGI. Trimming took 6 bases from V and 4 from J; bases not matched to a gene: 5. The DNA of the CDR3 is TGTGCCAGCAGGTTGGGGGGGGTCACCGGGGAGCTGTTTTTT. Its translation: CASRLGGVTGELFF.

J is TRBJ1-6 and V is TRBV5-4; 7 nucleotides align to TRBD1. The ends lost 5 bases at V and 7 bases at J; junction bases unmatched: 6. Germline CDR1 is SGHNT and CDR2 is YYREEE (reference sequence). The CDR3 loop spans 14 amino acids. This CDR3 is CASSLDRVNSPLHF. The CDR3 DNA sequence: TGTGCCAGCAGTTTAGACAGGGTAAATTCACCCCTCCACTTT. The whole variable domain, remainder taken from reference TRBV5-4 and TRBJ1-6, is ETGVTQSPTHLIKTRGQQVTLRCSSQSGHNTVSWYQQALGQGPQFIFQYYREEENGRGNFPPRFSGLQFPNYSSELNVNALELDDSALYLCASSLDRVNSPLHFGNGTRLTVT.

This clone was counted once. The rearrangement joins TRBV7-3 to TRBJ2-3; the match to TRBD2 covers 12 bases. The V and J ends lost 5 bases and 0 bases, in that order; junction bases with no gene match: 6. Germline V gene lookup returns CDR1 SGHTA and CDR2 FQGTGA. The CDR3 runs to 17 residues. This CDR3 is CASSARLAGDSTDTQYF. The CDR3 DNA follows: TGTGCCAGCAGCGCCCGACTAGCGGGGGACAGCACAGATACGCAGTATTTT.

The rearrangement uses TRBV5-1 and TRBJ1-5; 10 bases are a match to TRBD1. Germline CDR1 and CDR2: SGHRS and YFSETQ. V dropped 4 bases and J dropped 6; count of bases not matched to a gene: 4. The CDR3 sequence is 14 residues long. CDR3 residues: CASSRDRGGQPQHF. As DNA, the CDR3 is TGCGCCAGCAGCCGGGACAGGGGAGGTCAGCCCCAGCATTTT.

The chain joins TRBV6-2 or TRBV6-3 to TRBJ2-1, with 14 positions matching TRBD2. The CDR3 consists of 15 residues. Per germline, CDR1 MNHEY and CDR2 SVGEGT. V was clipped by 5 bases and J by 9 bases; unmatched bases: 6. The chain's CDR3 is CASSRRLAGGPEQFF. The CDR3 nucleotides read TGTGCCAGCAGTCGTCGACTAGCGGGGGGGCCTGAGCAGTTCTTC.

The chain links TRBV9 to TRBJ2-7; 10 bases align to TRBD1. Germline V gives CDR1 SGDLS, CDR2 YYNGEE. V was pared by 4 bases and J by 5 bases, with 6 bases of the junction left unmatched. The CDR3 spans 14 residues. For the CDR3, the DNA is TGTGCCAGCAGCTCCCGGACAGGGGGGGACGAGCAGTACTTC. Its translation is CASSSRTGGDEQYF.

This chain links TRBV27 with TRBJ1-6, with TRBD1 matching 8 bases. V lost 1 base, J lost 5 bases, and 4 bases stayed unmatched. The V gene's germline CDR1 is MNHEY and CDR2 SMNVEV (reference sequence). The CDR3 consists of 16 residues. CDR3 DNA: TGTGCCAGCAGTTTATTTGGGGACAGGCATAATTCACCCCTCCACTTT. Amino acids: CASSLFGDRHNSPLHF.

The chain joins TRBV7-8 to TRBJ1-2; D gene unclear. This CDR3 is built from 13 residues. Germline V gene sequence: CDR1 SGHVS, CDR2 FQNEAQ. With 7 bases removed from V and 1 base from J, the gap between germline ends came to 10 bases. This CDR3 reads CASKGGFNYGYTF. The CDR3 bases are TGTGCCAGCAAGGGCGGGTTTAACTATGGCTACACCTTC.